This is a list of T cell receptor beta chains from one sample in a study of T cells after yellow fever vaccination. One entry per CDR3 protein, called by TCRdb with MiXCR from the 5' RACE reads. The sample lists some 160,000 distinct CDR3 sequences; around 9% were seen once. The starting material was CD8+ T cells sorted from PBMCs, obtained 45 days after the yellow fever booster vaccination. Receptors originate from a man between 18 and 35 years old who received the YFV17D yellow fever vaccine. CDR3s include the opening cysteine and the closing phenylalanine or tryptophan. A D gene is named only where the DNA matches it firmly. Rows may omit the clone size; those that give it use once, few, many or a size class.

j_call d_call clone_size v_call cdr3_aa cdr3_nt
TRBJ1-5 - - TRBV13 CASSPDPGQPQHF TGTGCCAGCAGCCCGGATCCCGGGCAGCCCCAGCATTTT
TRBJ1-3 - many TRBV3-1 CASSAEIGFTGNTIYF TGTGCCAGCAGCGCAGAAATAGGGTTTACTGGAAACACCATATATTTT
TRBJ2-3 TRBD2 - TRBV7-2 CASSLRVAGFTDTQYF TGTGCCAGCAGCTTACGGGTAGCGGGCTTCACAGATACGCAGTATTTT
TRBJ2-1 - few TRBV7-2 CASSFKAGSYNEQFF TGTGCCAGCAGCTTTAAGGCTGGGTCCTACAATGAGCAGTTCTTC
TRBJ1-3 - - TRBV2 CASSLGTPPTSGNTIYF TGTGCCAGCAGCTTGGGCACACCTCCCACGTCCGGAAACACCATATATTTT
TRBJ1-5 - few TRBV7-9 CASSPAGGNQPQHF TGTGCCAGCAGCCCGGCGGGGGGAAATCAGCCCCAGCATTTT
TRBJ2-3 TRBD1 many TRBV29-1 CSVEVWGKGATDTQYF TGCAGCGTTGAAGTCTGGGGGAAGGGGGCCACAGATACGCAGTATTTT
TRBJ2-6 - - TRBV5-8 CASSMESFSGANVLTF TGTGCCAGCAGCATGGAGTCGTTCTCTGGGGCCAACGTCCTGACTTTC
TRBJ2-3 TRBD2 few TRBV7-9 CASSLARTSGGTDTQYF TGTGCCAGCAGCTTAGCGAGGACTAGCGGGGGAACAGATACGCAGTATTTT
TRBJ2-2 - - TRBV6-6 CASSYLISGGELFF TGTGCCAGCAGTTACTTGATCAGTGGCGGGGAGCTGTTTTTT
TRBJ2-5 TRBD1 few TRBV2 CAYRGVAETQYF TGTGCCTACAGGGGGGTCGCAGAGACCCAGTACTTC
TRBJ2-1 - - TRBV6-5 CASNEAGASYNEQFF TGTGCCAGCAACGAGGCGGGGGCGAGCTACAATGAGCAGTTCTTC
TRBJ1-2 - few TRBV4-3 CASSQENRANYGYTF TGCGCCAGCAGCCAAGAGAACAGGGCCAACTATGGCTACACCTTC
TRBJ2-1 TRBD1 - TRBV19 CASSIAGTGGLNEQFF TGTGCCAGTAGTATAGCCGGGACAGGGGGACTCAATGAGCAGTTCTTC
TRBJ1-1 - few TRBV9 CASSVGGLHTEAFF TGTGCCAGCAGCGTAGGGGGTTTACACACTGAAGCTTTCTTT
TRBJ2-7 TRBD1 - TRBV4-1 CASSQAQSTGGKHEQYF TGCGCCAGCAGCCAAGCCCAATCGACAGGGGGCAAGCACGAGCAGTACTTC
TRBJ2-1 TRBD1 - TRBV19 CASKTGTGINEQFF TGTGCCAGTAAAACCGGGACAGGGATCAATGAGCAGTTCTTC
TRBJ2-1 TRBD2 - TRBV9 CASSGRTSHNEQFF TGTGCCAGCAGCGGCAGGACTAGCCACAATGAGCAGTTCTTC
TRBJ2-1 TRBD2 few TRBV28 CASSLPTSGTRRDNEQFF TGTGCCAGCAGTTTACCCACCTCCGGGACTAGACGCGACAATGAGCAGTTCTTC
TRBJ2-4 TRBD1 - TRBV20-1 CSATDRDYIQYF TGCAGTGCAACGGACAGGGATTACATTCAGTACTTC
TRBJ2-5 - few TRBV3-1 CASSPMAGLQETQYF TGTGCCAGCAGCCCTATGGCGGGGCTCCAAGAGACCCAGTACTTC
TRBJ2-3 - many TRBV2 CASSEAGPGPDTQYF TGTGCCAGCAGTGAAGCGGGCCCGGGCCCAGATACGCAGTATTTT
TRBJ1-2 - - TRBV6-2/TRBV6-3 CASKSGPIYGYTF TGTGCCAGCAAGTCCGGCCCCATCTATGGCTACACCTTC
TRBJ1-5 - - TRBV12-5 CASGSVDRRNQPQHF TGTGCTAGTGGTTCCGTCGACAGACGCAATCAGCCCCAGCATTTT
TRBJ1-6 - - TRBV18 CASQDRDNSPLHF TGTGCCAGCCAGGACAGAGATAATTCACCCCTCCACTTT
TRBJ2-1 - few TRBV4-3 CASSQDHGTPYNEQFF TGCGCCAGCAGCCAGGACCACGGGACGCCGTACAATGAGCAGTTCTTC
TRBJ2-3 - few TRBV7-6 CASSLAGSTDTQYF TGTGCCAGCAGCTTAGCGGGGAGCACAGATACGCAGTATTTT
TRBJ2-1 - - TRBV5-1 CASSLNRNEQFF TGCGCCAGCAGCTTAAACAGAAATGAGCAGTTCTTC
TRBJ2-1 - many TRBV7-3 CASSFLFNEQFF TGTGCCAGCAGCTTTCTTTTCAATGAGCAGTTCTTC
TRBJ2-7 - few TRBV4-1 CASSEGSIGGIEQYF TGCGCCAGCAGCGAAGGGTCGATCGGGGGAATCGAGCAGTACTTC
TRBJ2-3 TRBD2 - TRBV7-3 CASSSSTSGGTDTQYF TGTGCCAGCAGCTCCTCGACTAGCGGGGGAACAGATACGCAGTATTTT
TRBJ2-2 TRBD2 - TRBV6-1 CAGAASGGPNTGELFF TGTGCCGGAGCGGCTAGCGGGGGCCCGAACACCGGGGAGCTGTTTTTT
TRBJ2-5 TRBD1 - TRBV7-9 CASSSTGGMKTQYF TGTGCCAGCAGCTCGACAGGGGGCATGAAGACCCAGTACTTC
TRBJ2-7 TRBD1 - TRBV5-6 CASSLAGTGGAGEQYF TGTGCCAGCAGCTTGGCGGGGACAGGGGGCGCGGGCGAGCAGTACTTC
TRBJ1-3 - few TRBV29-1 CSGVGRLNTIYF TGCAGCGGCGTAGGGCGGCTAAACACCATATATTTT
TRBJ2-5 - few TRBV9 CASSVQGLGETQYF TGTGCCAGCAGCGTGCAGGGTCTGGGGGAGACCCAGTACTTC
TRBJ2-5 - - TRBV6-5 CASSYVGGGETQYF TGTGCCAGCAGTTACGTGGGGGGAGGAGAGACCCAGTACTTC
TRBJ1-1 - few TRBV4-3 CASSPRQNMNTEAFF TGCGCCAGCAGCCCCCGACAGAACATGAACACTGAAGCTTTCTTT
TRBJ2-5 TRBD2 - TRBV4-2 CASSQVPSGGYQETQYF TGTGCCAGCAGCCAAGTCCCTAGCGGGGGGTACCAAGAGACCCAGTACTTC
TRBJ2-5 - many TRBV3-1 CASSQDGSPQETQYF TGTGCCAGCAGCCAAGATGGAAGCCCTCAAGAGACCCAGTACTTC
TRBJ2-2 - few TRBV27 CATTGGVSAGELFF TGTGCAACAACAGGGGGGGTTTCAGCCGGGGAGCTGTTTTTT
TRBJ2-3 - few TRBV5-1 CASSEGGSLTDTQYF TGCGCCAGCAGCGAAGGGGGGTCCCTCACAGATACGCAGTATTTT
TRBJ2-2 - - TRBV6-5 CASSFQSSTGELFF TGTGCCAGCAGTTTCCAATCTTCGACCGGGGAGCTGTTTTTT
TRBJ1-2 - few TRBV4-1 CASSQDRGDYGYTF TGCGCCAGCAGCCAAGATCGGGGGGACTATGGCTACACCTTC
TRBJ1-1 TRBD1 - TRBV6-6 CASTYLWDRVVEAFF TGTGCCAGCACCTACCTCTGGGACAGGGTAGTTGAAGCTTTCTTT
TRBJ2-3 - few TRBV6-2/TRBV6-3 CASSLGEGGLLSTDTQYF TGTGCCAGCAGTTTGGGGGAGGGGGGCCTCCTGAGCACAGATACGCAGTATTTT